This TCR beta chain was obtained from a study of blood T cell repertoires in COVID-19. Study background: There were acute and convalescent COVID-19 samples, and they came from the United States, Italy and Spain. In each case, the material was cDNA or gDNA derived from T cells, B-cell-depleted T cells, or PBMCs.

This CDR3 region has 16 residues. Per germline, CDR1 SGDLS and CDR2 YYNGEE. V gave up 4 bases and J gave up 8 bases; unmatched junction bases: 11. Original analysis: Estimates of nucleated cell counts were drawn from the amplification of reference gene primers. Clones were sequenced by immunoSEQ multiplex PCR, and TCRdb holds only the in-frame ones, with some missing. V and J calls and clone size follow that table, whereas D and trimming were derived from the DNA. The sample records roughly 48,000 clones, 65% to 90% being singletons. The sequencing sample was made of peripheral blood. The chain employs TRBV9 and TRBJ2-1, with TRBD2 identical over 11 bases. The TCR comes from a man between 40 and 49 years old with acute or convalescent COVID-19. In nucleotides, the CDR3 is TGTGCCAGCAGCCCAACCCCTAGCGGGGGGTGGGATGAGCAGTTCTTC. The encoded protein is CASSPTPSGGWDEQFF.